These T cell receptor beta chains were read from a single sample in a study of CD8+ T cells in alopecia areata. Profiling relied on immunoSEQ multiplex PCR, and the TCRdb table lists in-frame clones only, not all of them. The sample shows some 120,000 clones, less than 50% of them seen only once. The sequenced material came from NKG2D-low CD8+ T cells sorted from blood. The receptors originated from a human donor with alopecia areata. CDR3s include the opening cysteine and the closing phenylalanine or tryptophan. The order of the fields is J gene, V gene, D gene, clone size, CDR3 DNA, CDR3 protein. A D gene is named only where the DNA matches it firmly. Size values are once, few and many counts, or a class for expanded clones, and some rows have none.

j_call: TRBJ2-1
v_call: TRBV29-1
d_call: TRBD2
clone_size: few
cdr3_nt: TGCAGCGTTTTCGCCGGGACTACTAATGAGCAGTTCTTC
cdr3_aa: CSVFAGTTNEQFF

j_call: TRBJ2-3
v_call: TRBV28
d_call: -
clone_size: -
cdr3_nt: TGTGCCAGCAGCCCAGGAGGGATCTTGGATACGCAGTATTTT
cdr3_aa: CASSPGGILDTQYF

j_call: TRBJ2-5
v_call: TRBV7-9
d_call: -
clone_size: few
cdr3_nt: TGTGCCAGCAGCTCCCTAGGAGGGGAGACCCAGTACTTC
cdr3_aa: CASSSLGGETQYF

j_call: TRBJ1-5
v_call: TRBV7-8
d_call: -
clone_size: -
cdr3_nt: TGTGCCAGCAGCTTGGGGGTCAATCAGCCCCAGCATTTT
cdr3_aa: CASSLGVNQPQHF

j_call: TRBJ2-7
v_call: TRBV29-1
d_call: TRBD1
clone_size: -
cdr3_nt: TGCAGCGTCGAACGAGGGGACAGGGACGCCTACGAGCAGTACTTC
cdr3_aa: CSVERGDRDAYEQYF

j_call: TRBJ1-1
v_call: TRBV19
d_call: TRBD1
clone_size: -
cdr3_nt: TGTGCCAGCTCAGCTGAGGGACAGGGTTACACTGAAGCTTTCTTT
cdr3_aa: CASSAEGQGYTEAFF

j_call: TRBJ2-5
v_call: TRBV29-1
d_call: TRBD2
clone_size: -
cdr3_nt: TGCAGCGTTGAATTTGTAGCGGGGGATCAAGAGACCCAGTACTTC
cdr3_aa: CSVEFVAGDQETQYF

j_call: TRBJ2-1
v_call: TRBV29-1
d_call: -
clone_size: -
cdr3_nt: TGCAGCGTAACGGACGACCGAGACAATGAGCAGTTCTTC
cdr3_aa: CSVTDDRDNEQFF

j_call: TRBJ2-7
v_call: TRBV6-5
d_call: -
clone_size: -
cdr3_nt: TGTGCCAGCAGTTACGCCGGGTACGAGCAGTACTTC
cdr3_aa: CASSYAGYEQYF

j_call: TRBJ2-1
v_call: TRBV27
d_call: -
clone_size: few
cdr3_nt: TGTGCCAGCAGTTACGGCAATGAGCAGTTCTTC
cdr3_aa: CASSYGNEQFF

j_call: TRBJ2-7
v_call: TRBV28
d_call: -
clone_size: -
cdr3_nt: TGTGCCAGCAGTGTAGACTACGCGCAGTACTTC
cdr3_aa: CASSVDYAQYF

j_call: TRBJ1-1
v_call: TRBV5-1
d_call: -
clone_size: -
cdr3_nt: TGCGCCAGCAGCTCCGCCATGGGGGCTTTCTTT
cdr3_aa: CASSSAMGAFF

j_call: TRBJ2-7
v_call: TRBV28
d_call: -
clone_size: -
cdr3_nt: TGTGCCAGCAGCTTCGGGGGTCTCTCCTACGAGCAGTACTTC
cdr3_aa: CASSFGGLSYEQYF

j_call: TRBJ2-7
v_call: TRBV7-9
d_call: -
clone_size: -
cdr3_nt: TGTGCCAGCAGCCAAACACTCTACGAGCAGTACTTC
cdr3_aa: CASSQTLYEQYF

j_call: TRBJ1-2
v_call: TRBV29-1
d_call: -
clone_size: -
cdr3_nt: TGCAGCGTTGAGACAGAGGAAGATGGCTACACCTTC
cdr3_aa: CSVETEEDGYTF

j_call: TRBJ2-3
v_call: TRBV30
d_call: -
clone_size: -
cdr3_nt: TGTGCCTGGAGTGCTAGCGGCACAGATACGCAGTATTTT
cdr3_aa: CAWSASGTDTQYF

j_call: TRBJ2-3
v_call: TRBV2
d_call: TRBD1
clone_size: -
cdr3_nt: TGTGCCAGCAGAGAGGACAGGAGTAGCACAGATACGCAGTATTTT
cdr3_aa: CASREDRSSTDTQYF

j_call: TRBJ1-1
v_call: TRBV29-1
d_call: TRBD1
clone_size: few
cdr3_nt: TGCAGCGTTTTACAGGGGTCAAAAGCTTTCTTT
cdr3_aa: CSVLQGSKAFF

j_call: TRBJ2-2
v_call: TRBV5-1
d_call: -
clone_size: -
cdr3_nt: TGCGCCAGCAGCTTTAGCGGGGAGCTGTTTTTT
cdr3_aa: CASSFSGELFF

j_call: TRBJ1-1
v_call: TRBV2
d_call: -
clone_size: -
cdr3_nt: TGTGCCACCCTTGGGTCCAACACTGAAGCTTTCTTT
cdr3_aa: CATLGSNTEAFF

j_call: TRBJ2-1
v_call: TRBV29-1
d_call: -
clone_size: few
cdr3_nt: TGCAGCGTTGAAATGACCGCCAATGAGCAGTTCTTC
cdr3_aa: CSVEMTANEQFF

j_call: TRBJ2-5
v_call: TRBV29-1
d_call: TRBD2
clone_size: few
cdr3_nt: TGCAGCGTTGAAGGTGTTACTAGCGGGAAAAAAGAGACCCAGTACTTC
cdr3_aa: CSVEGVTSGKKETQYF

j_call: TRBJ2-3
v_call: TRBV1
d_call: -
clone_size: -
cdr3_nt: TGCACCAGCAGCCGGCGGGGGGGGGCAGATACGCAGTATTTT
cdr3_aa: CTSSRRGGADTQYF

j_call: TRBJ1-5
v_call: TRBV9
d_call: -
clone_size: -
cdr3_nt: TGTGCCAGCAGCGGCGGGGGGCATGATCAGCCCCAGCATTTT
cdr3_aa: CASSGGGHDQPQHF

j_call: TRBJ2-1
v_call: TRBV30
d_call: TRBD1
clone_size: -
cdr3_nt: TGTGCCTGGAACACACAGGGGACCAATGAGCAGTTCTTC
cdr3_aa: CAWNTQGTNEQFF

j_call: TRBJ2-2
v_call: TRBV29-1
d_call: TRBD1
clone_size: few
cdr3_nt: TGCAGCGTTGCAGGGGGCACCGGGGAGCTGTTTTTT
cdr3_aa: CSVAGGTGELFF

j_call: TRBJ2-2
v_call: TRBV29-1
d_call: TRBD1
clone_size: -
cdr3_nt: TGCAGCGTTGAAGATGTGACAGGGGGTGCCGGGGAGCTGTTTTTT
cdr3_aa: CSVEDVTGGAGELFF

j_call: TRBJ2-7
v_call: TRBV29-1
d_call: -
clone_size: -
cdr3_nt: TGCAGCGTTGAAGATCGTAGCGGTTACGAGCAGTACTTC
cdr3_aa: CSVEDRSGYEQYF

j_call: TRBJ2-1
v_call: TRBV11-2
d_call: -
clone_size: -
cdr3_nt: TGTGCCAGCAGCCACAGAGGTGAGCAGTTCTTC
cdr3_aa: CASSHRGEQFF

j_call: TRBJ2-1
v_call: TRBV29-1
d_call: -
clone_size: -
cdr3_nt: TGCAGCGGTGGGAGTTCGGGTGAGCAGTTCTTC
cdr3_aa: CSGGSSGEQFF

j_call: TRBJ2-1
v_call: TRBV27
d_call: TRBD1
clone_size: -
cdr3_nt: TGTGCCAGCAGAGAGGACAGGAGAAATCTCAATGAGCAGTTCTTC
cdr3_aa: CASREDRRNLNEQFF

j_call: TRBJ1-1
v_call: TRBV29-1
d_call: TRBD1
clone_size: -
cdr3_nt: TGCAGCGTCCCCGGGACAGGGGACACTGAAGCTTTCTTT
cdr3_aa: CSVPGTGDTEAFF

j_call: TRBJ1-6
v_call: TRBV6-6
d_call: -
clone_size: -
cdr3_nt: TGTGCCAGCAGTTACTCGGTTACTTTT
cdr3_aa: CASSYSVTF

j_call: TRBJ2-3
v_call: TRBV7-2
d_call: -
clone_size: -
cdr3_nt: TGTGCCAGCAGCTCGGGTCCGGGACCCAGCACAGATACGCAGTATTTT
cdr3_aa: CASSSGPGPSTDTQYF

j_call: TRBJ1-5
v_call: TRBV28
d_call: TRBD1
clone_size: few
cdr3_nt: TGTGCCAGCGAACTCGGGACAGCTCAGCCCCAGCATTTT
cdr3_aa: CASELGTAQPQHF

j_call: TRBJ2-5
v_call: TRBV30
d_call: -
clone_size: few
cdr3_nt: TGTGCCTGGAGTGTAGAGAGTGGATCGGAGACCCAGTACTTC
cdr3_aa: CAWSVESGSETQYF

j_call: TRBJ2-5
v_call: TRBV27
d_call: -
clone_size: -
cdr3_nt: TGTGCCAGCTCCCTCGGGTTCGGGGAGACCCAGTACTTC
cdr3_aa: CASSLGFGETQYF

j_call: TRBJ2-5
v_call: TRBV5-1
d_call: -
clone_size: few
cdr3_nt: TGCGCCAGCAGCTTGGGGGACAAAGAGACCCAGTACTTC
cdr3_aa: CASSLGDKETQYF

j_call: TRBJ2-3
v_call: TRBV2
d_call: TRBD1
clone_size: -
cdr3_nt: TGTGCCAGCAGTGAATTTGTGACAGGGAGCACAGATACGCAGTATTTT
cdr3_aa: CASSEFVTGSTDTQYF

j_call: TRBJ1-5
v_call: TRBV19
d_call: TRBD1
clone_size: few
cdr3_nt: TGTGCCGTCGGACAGGGTGTGAGTAGCAATCAGCCCCAGCATTTT
cdr3_aa: CAVGQGVSSNQPQHF

j_call: TRBJ1-5
v_call: TRBV30
d_call: -
clone_size: -
cdr3_nt: TGTGCCTGGAGTTATGGCCCTGATATCCTCAATCAGCCCCAGCATTTT
cdr3_aa: CAWSYGPDILNQPQHF

j_call: TRBJ2-7
v_call: TRBV28
d_call: -
clone_size: -
cdr3_nt: TGTGCCAGCAGTTTAGAGGGCAGCTCCTACGAGCAGTACTTC
cdr3_aa: CASSLEGSSYEQYF

j_call: TRBJ2-3
v_call: TRBV29-1
d_call: -
clone_size: few
cdr3_nt: TGCAGCGTTGATCCCCCCAAAGTCACAGATACGCAGTATTTT
cdr3_aa: CSVDPPKVTDTQYF

j_call: TRBJ2-2
v_call: TRBV7-9
d_call: -
clone_size: -
cdr3_nt: TGTGCCAGCAGCTTAGTGTCTGGGACCACCGGGGAGCTGTTTTTT
cdr3_aa: CASSLVSGTTGELFF

j_call: TRBJ2-1
v_call: TRBV29-1
d_call: -
clone_size: -
cdr3_nt: TGCAGCGTTGGGGGTACCTACAATGAGCAGTTCTTC
cdr3_aa: CSVGGTYNEQFF

j_call: TRBJ1-1
v_call: TRBV29-1
d_call: -
clone_size: -
cdr3_nt: TGCAGCGTTGACGGGCAGAGGCATACTGAAGCTTTCTTT
cdr3_aa: CSVDGQRHTEAFF

j_call: TRBJ1-1
v_call: TRBV4-2
d_call: -
clone_size: few
cdr3_nt: TGTGCCAGCAGCCAAGGGCACACTGAAGCTTTCTTT
cdr3_aa: CASSQGHTEAFF

j_call: TRBJ1-1
v_call: TRBV29-1
d_call: TRBD1
clone_size: few
cdr3_nt: TGCAGCGCTCCGGGACAGGGGATCAGCACTGAAGCTTTCTTT
cdr3_aa: CSAPGQGISTEAFF

j_call: TRBJ2-4
v_call: TRBV29-1
d_call: -
clone_size: few
cdr3_nt: TGCAGCGTTGAAGAAAGGGCCCCCCCTAAAAACATTCAGTACTTC
cdr3_aa: CSVEERAPPKNIQYF

j_call: TRBJ2-5
v_call: TRBV28
d_call: TRBD1
clone_size: -
cdr3_nt: TGTGCCAGCAGTGAGGCCGGGACAGGGGATCGTGAGACCCAGTACTTC
cdr3_aa: CASSEAGTGDRETQYF

j_call: TRBJ2-5
v_call: TRBV4-1
d_call: TRBD1
clone_size: few
cdr3_nt: TGCGCCAGCAGCCTTCGACAGGGGGAAGAGACCCAGTACTTC
cdr3_aa: CASSLRQGEETQYF

j_call: TRBJ2-1
v_call: TRBV4-1
d_call: -
clone_size: -
cdr3_nt: TGCGCCAGCAGCCAAGGGTTCGGCAGCGACAATGAGCAGTTCTTC
cdr3_aa: CASSQGFGSDNEQFF

j_call: TRBJ2-4
v_call: TRBV27
d_call: -
clone_size: -
cdr3_nt: TGTGCCAGCAGTTTAACGATGTTGGGCATTCAGTACTTC
cdr3_aa: CASSLTMLGIQYF

j_call: TRBJ1-6
v_call: TRBV28
d_call: -
clone_size: -
cdr3_nt: TGTGCCAGCAGTTTTCTGTTGGGATCACCCCTCCACTTT
cdr3_aa: CASSFLLGSPLHF